This T cell receptor (beta chain) was observed in a study of blood T cells in healthy people across ages. Next came a second PCR, run for roughly 6 to 11 cycles, which used a sample-barcoded 5' primer along with a J-beta primer mix. Using its own MiXCR run on the 5' RACE reads, TCRdb lists one record per CDR3 protein. The sample has roughly 730,000 distinct CDR3 sequences, roughly three fifths seen once. The V gene's germline CDR1 is SEHNR and CDR2 FQNEAQ (reference sequence). The germline V and J ends were trimmed by 1 base and 8 bases, with 11 bases remaining between them. This CDR3 comprises 13 residues.

The sequencing input was blood. The gene calls are TRBV7-9 and TRBJ1-2; D call uncertain. The TCR originated in a middle-aged man in good health. In DNA form, the CDR3 reads TGTGCCAGCAGCTTAGATGGGTCAGGCGGCTACACCTTC. Its translation is CASSLDGSGGYTF.